This T cell receptor beta chain was obtained from a study of blood T cell repertoires in COVID-19. Clones were sequenced by immunoSEQ multiplex PCR, and TCRdb holds only the in-frame ones, with some missing. This sample has 140,000 to 150,000 clones, with around 80% found just once. The material sequenced was peripheral blood. The receptor was isolated from a human donor with acute or convalescent COVID-19. The donor label of this sample is uncertain.

The CDR3: CSVEVKQGGGSQYF. The CDR3 nucleotides read TGCAGCGTTGAAGTAAAACAGGGGGGAGGTTCCCAGTACTTC. The chain joins TRBV29-1 to TRBJ2-5; the match to TRBD1 covers 8 bases. Germline CDR1 reads SQVTM; CDR2 reads ANQGSEA. V shed 1 base, J shed 9 bases, and the junction held 10 bases outside the gene matches. The CDR3 length is 14 residues. The full variable domain, in which reference TRBV29-1 and TRBJ2-5 provide the parts outside the CDR3, is SAVISQKPSRDICQRGTSLTIQCQVDSQVTMMFWYRQQPGQSLTLIATANQGSEATYESGFVIDKFPISRPNLTFSTLTVSNMSPEDSSIYLCSVEVKQGGGSQYFGPGTRLLVL.